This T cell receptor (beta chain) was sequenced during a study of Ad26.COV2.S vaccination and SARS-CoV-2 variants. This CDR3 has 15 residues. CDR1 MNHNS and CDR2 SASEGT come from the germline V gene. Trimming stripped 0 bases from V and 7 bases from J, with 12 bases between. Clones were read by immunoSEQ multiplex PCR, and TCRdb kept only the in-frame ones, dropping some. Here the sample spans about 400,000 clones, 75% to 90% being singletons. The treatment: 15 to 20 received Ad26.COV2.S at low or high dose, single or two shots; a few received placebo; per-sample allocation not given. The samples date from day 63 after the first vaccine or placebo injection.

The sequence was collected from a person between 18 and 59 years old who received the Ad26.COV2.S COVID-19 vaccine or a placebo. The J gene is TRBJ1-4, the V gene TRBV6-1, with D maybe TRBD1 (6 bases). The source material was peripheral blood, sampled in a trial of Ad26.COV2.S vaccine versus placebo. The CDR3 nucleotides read TGTGCCAGCAGTGAAGCGCGGGGGGCAAGTGAAAAACTGTTTTTT. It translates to CASSEARGASEKLFF.